Shown below are 11 T cell receptor beta chains from a single sample sequenced in a study of blood T cells in healthy people across ages. The second PCR ran about 7 to 12 cycles with a sample-barcoded 5' primer and J-beta primers. TCRdb ran MiXCR on the 5' RACE reads and lists one entry per CDR3 protein. The repertoire holds more than 700,000 distinct CDR3 sequences, with less than 60% as singletons. The specimen was blood. The receptors derive from a man aged 80 or over in good health.

The CDR3 DNA sequence: TGTGCCACCAGTGACTCCGGGGCCAAAAGAGGTGAAGCTTTCTTT. It codes for CATSDSGAKRGEAFF. This chain uses TRBV24-1 with TRBJ1-1, with a weak D call TRBD1 (5 bases). Germline values: CDR1 KGHDR, CDR2 SFDVKD. Trimming took 4 bases from V and 7 from J, leaving 18 bases between them. This CDR3 has 15 residues.

The chain recombines TRBV6-5 with TRBJ1-1; D ambiguous. V lost 0 bases, J lost 1 base, and 15 bases lay in between. Germline CDR1 is MNHEY and CDR2 is SVGAGI. The CDR3 is made up of 17 amino acids. This CDR3 reads CASSYSSGLEGNTEAFF. CDR3 nucleotides: TGTGCCAGCAGTTACTCTTCAGGACTCGAGGGGAACACTGAAGCTTTCTTT.

The gene calls are TRBV27 and TRBJ2-4; D remains unclear. The better agreement between TRBJ2-7 and the DNA end casts doubt on the J call. Germline assignment: CDR1 MNHEY and CDR2 SMNVEV (reference sequence). This CDR3 has 13 residues. This CDR3 reads CASSRHDQYEQYF. The CDR3 DNA reads TGTGCCAGCAGTCGTCACGATCAATACGAGCAGTACTTC.

This clonotype has at least ten counts. The rearrangement links TRBV5-1 to TRBJ2-7; 10 bases are a match to TRBD1. The V gene end was trimmed by 3 bases and the J gene end by 4 bases; junction bases not matched to a gene: 4. There are 14 residues in the CDR3. CDR1 is SGHRS, CDR2 YFSETQ, per germline. The CDR3 coding sequence is TGCGCCAGCAGCTCGGACAGGGGGGGGTACGAGCAGTACTTC. This sequence encodes CASSSDRGGYEQYF.

The chain has TRBV7-3 and TRBJ2-1; 9 nucleotides line up with TRBD1. Germline V CDR1 and CDR2: SGHTA, FQGTGA. Germline trimming cut 4 bases from V and 2 bases from J; bases unmatched to any gene: 9. This CDR3 has 17 residues. The CDR3 spells CASSSSRGQGTYNEQFF. CDR3 nucleotides: TGTGCCAGCAGCTCTAGCAGGGGACAGGGAACCTACAATGAGCAGTTCTTC.

On this clonotype itself: A read error may explain this, as a much larger clone is one base away. The V call is TRBV7-9, the J call TRBJ2-5; 9 bases are shared with TRBD1. The DNA end is a closer match to TRBJ2-7, so the J assignment may be wrong. Germline-derived CDR1 and CDR2 are SEHNR and FQNEAQ (reference sequence). The CDR3 runs 15 residues. This CDR3 reads CASSLDRGNPYEQYF. The CDR3 DNA follows: TGTGCCAGCAGCCTGGACAGGGGCAATCCCTACGAGCAGTACTTC.

V and J are TRBV20-1 and TRBJ2-4, with 11 bases that match TRBD1. The J call may be mistaken, given a closer DNA end match to TRBJ2-5. The germline CDR1 and CDR2 sequences are DFQATT and SNEGSKA (reference sequence). The CDR3 runs to 15 residues. CDR3 coding DNA: TGCAGTGCTAGAAAGGACAGGGGGCCAGTAAAGACCCAGTACTTC. Its translation: CSARKDRGPVKTQYF.

At least ten counts were recorded for this clonotype. V and J are TRBV27 and TRBJ2-7; no clear D gene. This CDR3 is built from 9 residues. Between the trimmed V and J ends, which lost 8 bases and 4 bases, there was a span of 3 bases. CDR1 and CDR2 (germline): MNHEY, SMNVEV (reference sequence). The CDR3 DNA sequence: TGTGCCAGCGGATACGAGCAGTACTTC. Amino acid sequence: CASGYEQYF.

The rearrangement uses TRBV5-5 and TRBJ1-1, with 10 bases that match TRBD1. CDR1 and CDR2 from the germline V gene are SGHKS and YYEKEE (reference sequence). J lost 10 bases, V lost 3 bases, and 6 bases had no gene match. The CDR3 is 13 amino acids. The CDR3 reads CASSSTGGRGAFF. For the CDR3, the DNA is TGTGCCAGCAGCTCGACAGGGGGCCGCGGAGCTTTCTTT.

About this clonotype itself: This may arise from a read error, as a much more abundant clone is one base away. V is TRBV20-1 and J is TRBJ1-2; D might be TRBD1 (6 bases). Trimming pared 4 bases from V and 6 bases from J, leaving 15 bases between. Germline lookup yields CDR1 DFQATT and CDR2 SNEGSKA (reference sequence). The length of the CDR3 is 13 residues. The CDR3 protein is CSAIPLRQDGYTF. CDR3 coding DNA: TGCAGTGCTATCCCCCTCCGACAGGATGGCTACACCTTC.

This chain joins TRBV20-1 and TRBJ2-3, with 11 positions matching TRBD1. V shed 5 bases, J shed 6 bases, and the junction held 7 bases outside the gene matches. This CDR3 contains 14 residues. CDR1 is DFQATT and CDR2 is SNEGSKA in the germline V gene (reference sequence). CDR3 sequence (DNA): TGCAGTGCTCTTGGGGACAGGGGGACGGATACGCAGTATTTT. Translating it yields CSALGDRGTDTQYF.